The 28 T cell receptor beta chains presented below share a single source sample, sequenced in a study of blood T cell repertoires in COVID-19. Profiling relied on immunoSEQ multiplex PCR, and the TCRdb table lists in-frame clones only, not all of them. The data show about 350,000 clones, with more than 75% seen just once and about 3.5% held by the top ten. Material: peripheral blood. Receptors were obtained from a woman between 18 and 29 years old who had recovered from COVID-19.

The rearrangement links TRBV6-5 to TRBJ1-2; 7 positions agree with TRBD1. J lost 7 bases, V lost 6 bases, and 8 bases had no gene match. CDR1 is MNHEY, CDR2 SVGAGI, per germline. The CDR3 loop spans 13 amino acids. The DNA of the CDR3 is TGTGCCAGCAGCCGAACGACAGGGCGTGGCTACACCTTC. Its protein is CASSRTTGRGYTF.

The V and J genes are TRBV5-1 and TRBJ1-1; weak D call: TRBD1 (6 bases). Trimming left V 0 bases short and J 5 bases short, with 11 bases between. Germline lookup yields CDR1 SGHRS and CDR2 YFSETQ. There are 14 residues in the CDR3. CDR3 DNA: TGCGCCAGCAGCTTGGGCCAGGGGCGTACTGAAGCTTTCTTT. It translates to CASSLGQGRTEAFF.

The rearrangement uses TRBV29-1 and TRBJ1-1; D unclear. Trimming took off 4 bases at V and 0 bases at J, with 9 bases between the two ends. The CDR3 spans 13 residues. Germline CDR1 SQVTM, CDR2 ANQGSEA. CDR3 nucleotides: TGCAGCGTTGTGAGGTTGGTGAACACTGAAGCTTTCTTT. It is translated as CSVVRLVNTEAFF.

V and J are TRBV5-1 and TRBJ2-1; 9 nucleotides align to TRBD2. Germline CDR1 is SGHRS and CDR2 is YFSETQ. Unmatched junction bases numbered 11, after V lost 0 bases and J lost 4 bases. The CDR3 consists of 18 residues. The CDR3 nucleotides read TGCGCCAGCAGCTTGGGCGGAGTGCTAGCGGGATTGTACAATGAGCAGTTCTTC. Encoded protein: CASSLGGVLAGLYNEQFF.

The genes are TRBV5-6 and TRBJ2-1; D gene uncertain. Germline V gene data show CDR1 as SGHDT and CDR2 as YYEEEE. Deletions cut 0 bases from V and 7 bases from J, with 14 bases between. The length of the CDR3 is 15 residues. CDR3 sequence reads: CASSLAGSPRNEQFF. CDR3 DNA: TGTGCCAGCAGCTTGGCAGGATCCCCTCGGAATGAGCAGTTCTTC.

The CDR3 reads CASSQNAPVGYTF. The CDR3 DNA reads TGTGCCAGCAGCCAAAACGCTCCGGTGGGCTACACCTTC. The J gene is TRBJ1-2, the V gene TRBV14; D ambiguous. Germline-derived CDR1 and CDR2 are SGHDN and FVKESK. Trimming shortened V by 2 bases and J by 8 bases, and 12 bases separated the two germline ends. The CDR3 sequence is 13 residues long.

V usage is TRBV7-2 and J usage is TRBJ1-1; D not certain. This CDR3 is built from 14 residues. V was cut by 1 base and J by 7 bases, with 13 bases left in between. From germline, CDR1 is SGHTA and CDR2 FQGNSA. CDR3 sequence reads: CASSLVEARFEAFF. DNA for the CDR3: TGTGCCAGCAGCTTAGTGGAGGCTCGCTTTGAAGCTTTCTTT.

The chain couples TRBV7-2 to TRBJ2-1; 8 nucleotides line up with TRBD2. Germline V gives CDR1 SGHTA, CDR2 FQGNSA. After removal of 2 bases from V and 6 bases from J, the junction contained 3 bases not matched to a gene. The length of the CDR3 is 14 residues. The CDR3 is CASSLRSGGNEQFF. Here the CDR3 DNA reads TGTGCCAGCAGCTTAAGAAGCGGGGGCAATGAGCAGTTCTTC.

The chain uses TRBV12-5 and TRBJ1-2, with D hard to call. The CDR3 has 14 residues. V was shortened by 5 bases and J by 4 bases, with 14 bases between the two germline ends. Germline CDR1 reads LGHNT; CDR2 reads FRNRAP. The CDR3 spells CASGHLGEAYGYTF. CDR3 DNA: TGTGCTAGTGGTCACCTTGGAGAAGCCTATGGCTACACCTTC.

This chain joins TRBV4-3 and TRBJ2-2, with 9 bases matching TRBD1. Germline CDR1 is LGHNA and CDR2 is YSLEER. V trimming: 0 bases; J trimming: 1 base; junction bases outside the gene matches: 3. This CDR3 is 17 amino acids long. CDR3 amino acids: CASSQERTGVNTGELFF. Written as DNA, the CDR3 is TGCGCCAGCAGCCAAGAACGGACAGGGGTGAACACCGGGGAGCTGTTTTTT.

For the CDR3, the DNA is TGCGCCAGCAGCCAAGATTGGGTATTGGGGCCCGGGTACTTC. This sequence encodes CASSQDWVLGPGYF. The rearrangement links TRBV4-1 to TRBJ2-5; D possibly corresponds to TRBD1 (5 bases). The germline V and J ends were trimmed by 0 bases and 13 bases, with 18 bases remaining between them. CDR1 MGHRA and CDR2 YSYEKL come from the germline V gene. The CDR3 is made up of 14 amino acids.

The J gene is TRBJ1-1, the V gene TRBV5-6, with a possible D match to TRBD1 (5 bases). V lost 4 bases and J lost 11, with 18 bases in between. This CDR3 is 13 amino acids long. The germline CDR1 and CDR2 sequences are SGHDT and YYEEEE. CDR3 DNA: TGTGCCAGCAGCGTCGAAAATACAGGCCGTGCTTTCTTT. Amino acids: CASSVENTGRAFF.

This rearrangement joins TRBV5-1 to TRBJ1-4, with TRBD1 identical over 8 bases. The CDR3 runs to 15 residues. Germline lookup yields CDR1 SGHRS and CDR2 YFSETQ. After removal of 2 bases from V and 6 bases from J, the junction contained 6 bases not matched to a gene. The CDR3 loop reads CASSFQGARDEKLFF. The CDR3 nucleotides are TGCGCCAGCAGCTTTCAGGGGGCGAGGGATGAAAAACTGTTTTTT. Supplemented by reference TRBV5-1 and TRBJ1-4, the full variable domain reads KAGVTQTPRYLIKTRGQQVTLSCSPISGHRSVSWYQQTPGQGLQFLFEYFSETQRNKGNFPGRFSGRQFSNSRSEMNVSTLELGDSALYLCASSFQGARDEKLFFGSGTQLSVL.

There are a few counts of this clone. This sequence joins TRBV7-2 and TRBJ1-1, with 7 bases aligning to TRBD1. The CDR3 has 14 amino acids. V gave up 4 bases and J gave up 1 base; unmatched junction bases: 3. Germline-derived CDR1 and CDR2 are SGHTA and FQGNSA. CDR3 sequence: CASSYQGGNTEAFF. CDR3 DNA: TGTGCCAGCAGCTACCAGGGGGGGAACACTGAAGCTTTCTTT.

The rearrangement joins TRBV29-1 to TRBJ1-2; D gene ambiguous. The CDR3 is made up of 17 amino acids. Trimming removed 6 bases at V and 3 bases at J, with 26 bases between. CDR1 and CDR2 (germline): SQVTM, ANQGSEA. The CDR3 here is CSVVAPYRRAGHYGYTF. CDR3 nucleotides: TGCAGCGTCGTCGCTCCCTATAGGAGGGCAGGACACTATGGCTACACCTTC.

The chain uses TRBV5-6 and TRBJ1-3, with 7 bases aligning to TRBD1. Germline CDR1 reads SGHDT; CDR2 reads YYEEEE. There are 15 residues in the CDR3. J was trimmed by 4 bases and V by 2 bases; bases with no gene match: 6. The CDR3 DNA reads TGTGCCAGCAGCTTCATGACAGGGTCCGGAAACACCATATATTTT. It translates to CASSFMTGSGNTIYF.

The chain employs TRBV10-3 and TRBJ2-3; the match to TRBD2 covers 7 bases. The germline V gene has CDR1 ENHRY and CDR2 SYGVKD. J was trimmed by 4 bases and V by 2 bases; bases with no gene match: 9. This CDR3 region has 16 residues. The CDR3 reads CAISEVGGSGADTQYF. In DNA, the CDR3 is TGTGCCATCAGTGAGGTCGGCGGGAGTGGGGCAGATACGCAGTATTTT.

The CDR3 bases are TGTGCCACCAGCGAGAGCGGGAGTCCGCTTAGGGCCCAGTACTTC. Its translation is CATSESGSPLRAQYF. This sequence joins TRBV15 and TRBJ2-5, with 8 bases aligning to TRBD2. There are 15 residues in the CDR3. J was trimmed by 9 bases and V by 5 bases; bases with no gene match: 14. CDR1 and CDR2 from the germline V gene are LNHNV and YYDKDF (reference sequence).

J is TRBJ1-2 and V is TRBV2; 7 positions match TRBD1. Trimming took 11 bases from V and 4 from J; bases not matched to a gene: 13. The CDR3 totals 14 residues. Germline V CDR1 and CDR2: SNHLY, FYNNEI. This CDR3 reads CAEAEDRNSYGYTF. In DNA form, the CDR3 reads TGTGCCGAAGCAGAGGACAGGAATTCCTATGGCTACACCTTC.

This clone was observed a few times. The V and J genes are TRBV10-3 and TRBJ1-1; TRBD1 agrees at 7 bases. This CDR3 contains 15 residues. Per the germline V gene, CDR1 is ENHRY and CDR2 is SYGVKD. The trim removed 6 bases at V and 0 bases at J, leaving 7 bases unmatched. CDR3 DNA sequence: TGTGCCATCAGCGTACGACAGGGCATGAACACTGAAGCTTTCTTT. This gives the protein CAISVRQGMNTEAFF.

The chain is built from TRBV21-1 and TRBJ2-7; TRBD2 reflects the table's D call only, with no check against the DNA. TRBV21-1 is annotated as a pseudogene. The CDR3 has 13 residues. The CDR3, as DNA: TGTGCCAGCAGACCCTTGAGGATCTACGAGCAGTACGTC. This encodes CASRPLRIYEQYV.

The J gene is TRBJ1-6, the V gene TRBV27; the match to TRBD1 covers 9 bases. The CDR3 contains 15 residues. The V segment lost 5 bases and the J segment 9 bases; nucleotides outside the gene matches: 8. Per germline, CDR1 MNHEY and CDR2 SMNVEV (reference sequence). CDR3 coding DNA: TGTGCCAGCAGTGTCCAACAGGGGGCAGGTTCACCCCTCCACTTT. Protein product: CASSVQQGAGSPLHF.

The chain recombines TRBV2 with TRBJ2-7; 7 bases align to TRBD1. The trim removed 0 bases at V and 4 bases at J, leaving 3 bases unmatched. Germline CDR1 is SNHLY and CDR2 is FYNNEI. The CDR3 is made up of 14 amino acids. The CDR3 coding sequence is TGTGCCAGCAGTGAAGCACAGGGGTGGTACGAGCAGTACGTC. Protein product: CASSEAQGWYEQYV.

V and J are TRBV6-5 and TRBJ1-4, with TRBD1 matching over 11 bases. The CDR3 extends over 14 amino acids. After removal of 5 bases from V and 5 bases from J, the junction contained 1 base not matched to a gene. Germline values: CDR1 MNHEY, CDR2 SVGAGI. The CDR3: CASSRDRGNEKLFF. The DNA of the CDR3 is TGTGCCAGCAGTCGGGACAGGGGGAATGAAAAACTGTTTTTT.

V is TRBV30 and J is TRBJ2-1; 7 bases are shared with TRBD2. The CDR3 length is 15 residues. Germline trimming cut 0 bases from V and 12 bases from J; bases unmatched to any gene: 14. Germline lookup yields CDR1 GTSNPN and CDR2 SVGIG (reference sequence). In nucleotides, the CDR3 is TGTGCCTGGAGTGTACCCGCGGGGGAGAGGGCAAGGCAGTTCTTC. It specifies CAWSVPAGERARQFF.

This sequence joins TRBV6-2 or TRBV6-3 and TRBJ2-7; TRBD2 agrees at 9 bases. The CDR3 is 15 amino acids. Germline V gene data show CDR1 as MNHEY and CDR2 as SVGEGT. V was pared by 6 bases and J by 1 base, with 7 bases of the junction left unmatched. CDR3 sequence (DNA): TGTGCCAGCAGCCGCCCCAGCGGGAGGTCCTACGAGCAGTACGTC. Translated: CASSRPSGRSYEQYV.

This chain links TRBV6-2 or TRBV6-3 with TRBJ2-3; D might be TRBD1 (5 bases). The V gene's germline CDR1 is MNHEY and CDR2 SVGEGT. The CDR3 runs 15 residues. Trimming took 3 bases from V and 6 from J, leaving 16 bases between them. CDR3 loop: CASSYYGRATDTQYF. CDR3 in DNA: TGTGCCAGCAGTTATTATGGCAGGGCTACGGATACGCAGTATTTT.

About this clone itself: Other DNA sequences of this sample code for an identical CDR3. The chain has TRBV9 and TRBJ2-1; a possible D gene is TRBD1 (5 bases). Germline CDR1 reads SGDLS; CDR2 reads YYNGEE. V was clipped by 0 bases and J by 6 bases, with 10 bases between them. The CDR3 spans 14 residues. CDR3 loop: CASSVGGATNEQFF. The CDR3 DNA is TGTGCCAGCAGCGTAGGTGGGGCCACCAATGAGCAGTTCTTC. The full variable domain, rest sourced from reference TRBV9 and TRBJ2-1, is DSGVTQTPKHLITATGQRVTLRCSPRSGDLSVYWYQQSLDQGLQFLIQYYNGEERAKGNILERFSAQQFPDLHSELNLSSLELGDSALYFCASSVGGATNEQFFGPGTRLTVL.